A single T cell receptor beta chain is shown here with its context. This clonotype was counted many times. It has no known antigen specificity. Base-call qualities are not available, and no considerably larger clone is one nucleotide away. The sample originates from a study of T cells after yellow fever vaccination (dated 2019 in TCRdb). General notes on the study: Libraries from fractions with low cell numbers were prepared with the SMART-Seq v4 Ultra Low Input RNA kit. Bulk TCR alpha and beta repertoires were sequenced longitudinally to track T-cell clones before and after primary and booster YFV17D yellow fever vaccination. Two healthy male donors, one aged 18 to 30 and one aged 30 to 40 years, made up the cohort. Blood was drawn at multiple timepoints before and after primary and secondary immunization, with bulk PBMC replicates and cell subsets isolated.

The CDR3 runs 13 residues from the cysteine to the phenylalanine. The entry retains the CDR3 DNA only, 39 bases that are in frame from base 1. Relative to germline, V is 3 bases shorter and J is 6 bases shorter, with 9 bases between their ends. From a lookup of the germline V gene, CDR1 and CDR2 are MNHEY and SVGEGT. The paper as a whole reports these results and caveats: The secondary T-cell response was weaker than the primary response but faster, peaking on day 5 instead of day 15. Computational filtering was needed because FACS-sorted repertoires could contain abundant contaminating clonotypes from the bulk population. Because the study included only a couple of donors, the extent to which the findings can be generalized is limited. A small share of clonotypes occurred in both CD4 and CD8 compartments, likely arising from convergent recombination. After the booster, most of the clones that had expanded following primary vaccination were detected again (just under 97% of CD4 and 88% of CD8), which suggests that memory was broadly maintained.

Per the publication, the treatment or condition label means: live attenuated yellow fever vaccine strain. PBMCs were isolated from peripheral blood using a standard Ficoll-Paque protocol. CD4 and CD8 T-cell fractions were isolated with Dynabeads CD4 and CD8 positive selection kits. RNA was extracted with TriZol from bulk PBMCs, CD4 and CD8 fractions, and dextramer-positive and dextramer-negative fractions. Synthesis of TCR cDNA relied on 5'RACE template switching, a step that introduced a universal primer site along with unique molecular identifiers. cDNA synthesis was primed from both the TCR alpha and TCR beta constant segments. Library amplification involved two PCR steps, and the second step added sample barcodes and sequencing adapters. Sequencing of libraries was performed on Illumina HiSeq 2500 (2x100 bp) or NovaSeq (2x150 bp). The authors' analysis ran thus. Reads were demultiplexed and collapsed into UMI consensus sequences with MIGEC, and V(D)J alignment was performed with MiXCR. Vaccine-responding clonotypes were defined with edgeR using replicate PBMC samples, requiring FDR below 0.01 and a log2 fold change above 5 up to day 15. CD4 or CD8 identity was assigned to each bulk clonotype according to whether the clonotype was present at higher abundance in the sequenced CD4 repertoire or the sequenced CD8 repertoire. The raw public reads went through TCRdb reprocessing: fastp at Q25, MiXCR clone calling, in-frame beta chains kept. CDR3 protein duplicates are merged, each entry listing the most common genes and DNA. The V and J calls were not made by the authors but by TCRdb's processing. Present in this sample are some 110,000 distinct CDR3 sequences, around 8% of which were seen just once. The ten largest clonotypes hold approximately 24% of the sample.

The chain was built from TRBV6-2 or TRBV6-3 and TRBJ2-1; too little of a D gene remains to name it. The sample consisted of CD8+ T cells sorted from PBMCs, taken 45 days after the yellow fever booster vaccination. The TCR originated in a man aged 30 to 45 who received the YFV17D yellow fever vaccine. The sequenced DNA: TGTGCCAGCAGTTATGGGCCTATCAATGAGCAGTTCTTC. It translates to CASSYGPINEQFF.